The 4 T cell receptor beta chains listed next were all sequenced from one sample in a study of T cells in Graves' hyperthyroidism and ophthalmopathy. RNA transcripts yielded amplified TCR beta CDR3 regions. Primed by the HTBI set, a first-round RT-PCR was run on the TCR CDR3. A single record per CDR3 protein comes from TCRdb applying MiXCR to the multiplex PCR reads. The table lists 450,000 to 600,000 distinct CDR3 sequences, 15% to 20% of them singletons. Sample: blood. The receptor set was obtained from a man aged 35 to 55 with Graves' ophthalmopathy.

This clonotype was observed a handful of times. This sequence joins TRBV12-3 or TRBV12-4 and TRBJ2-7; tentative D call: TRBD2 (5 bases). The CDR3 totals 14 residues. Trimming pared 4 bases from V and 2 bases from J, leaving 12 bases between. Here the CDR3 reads CASSYVGAAYEQYF. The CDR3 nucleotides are TGTGCCAGCAGTTATGTGGGAGCAGCCTACGAGCAGTACTTC.

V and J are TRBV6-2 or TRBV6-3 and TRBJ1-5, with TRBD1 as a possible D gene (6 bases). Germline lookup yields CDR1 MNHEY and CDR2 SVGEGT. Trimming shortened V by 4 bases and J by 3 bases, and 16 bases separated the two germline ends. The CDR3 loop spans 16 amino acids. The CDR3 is CASSSTQGALNQPQHF. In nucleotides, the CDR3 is TGTGCCAGCAGTTCAACACAGGGCGCCCTCAATCAGCCCCAGCATTTT.

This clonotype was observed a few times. Written as DNA, the CDR3 is TGTGCCAGCAGCTTAAAAGGGGCCTATGGCTACACCTTC. It codes for CASSLKGAYGYTF. This rearrangement joins TRBV7-2 to TRBJ1-2; possible D gene TRBD1, 5 bases. The V end was cut by 2 bases, the J end by 4 bases, with 8 bases between. The CDR3 loop spans 13 amino acids. CDR1 is SGHTA, CDR2 FQGNSA, per germline.

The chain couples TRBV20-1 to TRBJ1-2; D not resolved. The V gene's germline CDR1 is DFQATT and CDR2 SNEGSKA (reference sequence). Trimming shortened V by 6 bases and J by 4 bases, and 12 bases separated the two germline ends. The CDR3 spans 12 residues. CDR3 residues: CSAPRLFYGYTF. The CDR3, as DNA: TGCAGTGCCCCCCGACTCTTCTATGGCTACACCTTC.